A selection of T cell receptor beta chains follows, all from one sample in a study of identical twins. A single record per CDR3 protein comes from TCRdb applying MiXCR to the 5' RACE reads. Of some 250,000 distinct CDR3 sequences in the sample, 6% to 7% were seen once. These records were also assigned to another study, of T cells expressing NK-cell markers.

Material for sequencing was CD8+ T cells sorted from blood. The receptors here all came from a woman aged 18-29 years in good health. Each CDR3 is given with its conserved first and last residue. The order of the fields is CDR3 protein, CDR3 DNA, V gene, J gene, clone size, D gene. D genes are given only for firm matches. The listing skips clone size in some rows; elsewhere it reads once, few, many or a size class.

cdr3_aa: CASRAKGPTPTDTQYF
cdr3_nt: TGTGCCAGCAGGGCGAAGGGACCTACCCCCACAGATACGCAGTATTTT
v_call: TRBV12-3/TRBV12-4
j_call: TRBJ2-3
clone_size: many
d_call: -

cdr3_aa: CASGWTGTNQPQHF
cdr3_nt: TGTGCCAGCGGGTGGACAGGGACCAATCAGCCCCAGCATTTT
v_call: TRBV27
j_call: TRBJ1-5
clone_size: few
d_call: TRBD1

cdr3_aa: CASSHSGTGLPNEKLFF
cdr3_nt: TGTGCCAGCAGCCACTCCGGGACAGGACTCCCTAATGAAAAACTGTTTTTT
v_call: TRBV7-2
j_call: TRBJ1-4
clone_size: few
d_call: TRBD1

cdr3_aa: CASSPDGPNEQYF
cdr3_nt: TGTGCCAGCAGCCCGGACGGACCGAACGAGCAGTACTTC
v_call: TRBV14
j_call: TRBJ2-7
clone_size: few
d_call: -

cdr3_aa: CASSQLQGNNEQFF
cdr3_nt: TGCGCCAGCAGCCAGTTACAGGGAAACAATGAGCAGTTCTTC
v_call: TRBV4-1
j_call: TRBJ2-1
clone_size: many
d_call: -

cdr3_aa: CASSMGRYNEQFF
cdr3_nt: TGTGCCAGCAGTATGGGACGCTACAATGAGCAGTTCTTC
v_call: TRBV12-3/TRBV12-4
j_call: TRBJ2-1
clone_size: few
d_call: -

cdr3_aa: CASSARGGYNEQFF
cdr3_nt: TGTGCCAGCAGCGCTCGGGGGGGCTACAATGAGCAGTTCTTC
v_call: TRBV9
j_call: TRBJ2-1
clone_size: -
d_call: TRBD2

cdr3_aa: CASSLQSAETQYF
cdr3_nt: TGTGCCAGCTCTTTACAATCTGCGGAGACCCAGTACTTC
v_call: TRBV3-1
j_call: TRBJ2-5
clone_size: -
d_call: -

cdr3_aa: CASSPRRGEDSPLHF
cdr3_nt: TGTGCCAGCAGCCCAAGAAGGGGAGAGGATTCACCCCTCCACTTT
v_call: TRBV12-3/TRBV12-4
j_call: TRBJ1-6
clone_size: many
d_call: -

cdr3_aa: CASSQDWWGLRTYEQYF
cdr3_nt: TGCGCCAGCAGCCAAGATTGGTGGGGCCTGCGGACCTACGAGCAGTACTTC
v_call: TRBV4-3
j_call: TRBJ2-7
clone_size: many
d_call: -

cdr3_aa: CASSIPGQDNSPLHF
cdr3_nt: TGTGCCAGTAGTATCCCCGGACAGGATAATTCACCCCTCCACTTT
v_call: TRBV19
j_call: TRBJ1-6
clone_size: -
d_call: TRBD1

cdr3_aa: CASSSPTSGGIDTQYF
cdr3_nt: TGTGCCAGCAGCTCCCCGACTAGCGGGGGGATAGATACGCAGTATTTT
v_call: TRBV7-9
j_call: TRBJ2-3
clone_size: few
d_call: TRBD2

cdr3_aa: CSATPGTSALNEQFF
cdr3_nt: TGCAGCGCTACACCCGGGACTAGCGCTTTGAATGAGCAGTTCTTC
v_call: TRBV29-1
j_call: TRBJ2-1
clone_size: many
d_call: TRBD2

cdr3_aa: CASSLAHNRGSFYEQYF
cdr3_nt: TGTGCCAGCAGCTTAGCGCATAACAGGGGATCTTTCTACGAGCAGTACTTC
v_call: TRBV7-2
j_call: TRBJ2-7
clone_size: many
d_call: TRBD1

cdr3_aa: CASSLNRRNGELFF
cdr3_nt: TGTGCCAGCAGCTTGAACAGAAGGAACGGGGAGCTGTTTTTT
v_call: TRBV7-2
j_call: TRBJ2-2
clone_size: few
d_call: -

cdr3_aa: CASSLDEKLFF
cdr3_nt: TGTGCCAGCAGTTTAGATGAAAAACTGTTTTTT
v_call: TRBV12-3/TRBV12-4
j_call: TRBJ1-4
clone_size: many
d_call: -

cdr3_aa: CASKGRDRGQPQHF
cdr3_nt: TGTGCCAGTAAAGGCAGGGATCGTGGTCAGCCCCAGCATTTT
v_call: TRBV19
j_call: TRBJ1-5
clone_size: -
d_call: -

cdr3_aa: CASKRTSPEQFF
cdr3_nt: TGTGCCAGCAAACGGACTAGCCCTGAGCAGTTCTTC
v_call: TRBV6-1
j_call: TRBJ2-1
clone_size: few
d_call: TRBD2

cdr3_aa: CASRMTGNTEAFF
cdr3_nt: TGTGCCAGCAGAATGACAGGGAATACTGAAGCTTTCTTT
v_call: TRBV6-6
j_call: TRBJ1-1
clone_size: -
d_call: TRBD1

cdr3_aa: CSARGTGNEKLFF
cdr3_nt: TGCAGTGCTAGAGGGACAGGGAATGAAAAACTGTTTTTT
v_call: TRBV20-1
j_call: TRBJ1-4
clone_size: -
d_call: TRBD1

cdr3_aa: CASSSRSYEQYF
cdr3_nt: TGTGCCAGCAGCTCGAGGTCCTACGAGCAGTACTTC
v_call: TRBV7-9
j_call: TRBJ2-7
clone_size: few
d_call: -

cdr3_aa: CASSFTRMDEQYF
cdr3_nt: TGTGCCAGCAGTTTTACTAGGATGGACGAGCAGTACTTC
v_call: TRBV12-3/TRBV12-4
j_call: TRBJ2-7
clone_size: -
d_call: -

cdr3_aa: CASAGSVSDTQYF
cdr3_nt: TGTGCCAGCGCCGGGTCTGTGTCAGATACGCAGTATTTT
v_call: TRBV27
j_call: TRBJ2-3
clone_size: -
d_call: -

cdr3_aa: CASSSMKTDTQYF
cdr3_nt: TGTGCCAGCAGTTCGATGAAGACAGATACGCAGTATTTT
v_call: TRBV6-5
j_call: TRBJ2-3
clone_size: -
d_call: -

cdr3_aa: CASSPGGVREYF
cdr3_nt: TGTGCCAGCAGCCCGGGAGGGGTTCGTGAGTACTTC
v_call: TRBV7-9
j_call: TRBJ2-7
clone_size: few
d_call: TRBD2

cdr3_aa: CASSSPDSSYEQYF
cdr3_nt: TGTGCCAGCAGCTCACCCGACAGCTCCTACGAGCAGTACTTC
v_call: TRBV7-9
j_call: TRBJ2-7
clone_size: -
d_call: -

cdr3_aa: CSVSGTSGRTAGELFF
cdr3_nt: TGCAGCGTTTCCGGGACTAGCGGGAGAACGGCCGGGGAGCTGTTTTTT
v_call: TRBV29-1
j_call: TRBJ2-2
clone_size: few
d_call: TRBD2

cdr3_aa: CASSLAFGGEAFF
cdr3_nt: TGTGCTAGCAGCTTAGCTTTTGGCGGCGAAGCTTTCTTT
v_call: TRBV7-7
j_call: TRBJ1-1
clone_size: few
d_call: -

cdr3_aa: CASSATGGNTEAFF
cdr3_nt: TGTGCCAGCAGTGCGACAGGGGGGAACACTGAAGCTTTCTTT
v_call: TRBV12-3/TRBV12-4
j_call: TRBJ1-1
clone_size: -
d_call: TRBD1

cdr3_aa: CASRGTKNIQYF
cdr3_nt: TGTGCCAGCCGAGGAACCAAAAACATTCAGTACTTC
v_call: TRBV28
j_call: TRBJ2-4
clone_size: -
d_call: -

cdr3_aa: CASSQVVGPVEKLFF
cdr3_nt: TGTGCCAGCAGCCAAGTAGTCGGTCCGGTCGAAAAACTGTTTTTT
v_call: TRBV14
j_call: TRBJ1-4
clone_size: many
d_call: -

cdr3_aa: CASSLGRGSIISEQFF
cdr3_nt: TGTGCCAGCAGCTTGGGGAGGGGTTCGATTATATCTGAGCAGTTCTTC
v_call: TRBV5-6
j_call: TRBJ2-1
clone_size: -
d_call: -